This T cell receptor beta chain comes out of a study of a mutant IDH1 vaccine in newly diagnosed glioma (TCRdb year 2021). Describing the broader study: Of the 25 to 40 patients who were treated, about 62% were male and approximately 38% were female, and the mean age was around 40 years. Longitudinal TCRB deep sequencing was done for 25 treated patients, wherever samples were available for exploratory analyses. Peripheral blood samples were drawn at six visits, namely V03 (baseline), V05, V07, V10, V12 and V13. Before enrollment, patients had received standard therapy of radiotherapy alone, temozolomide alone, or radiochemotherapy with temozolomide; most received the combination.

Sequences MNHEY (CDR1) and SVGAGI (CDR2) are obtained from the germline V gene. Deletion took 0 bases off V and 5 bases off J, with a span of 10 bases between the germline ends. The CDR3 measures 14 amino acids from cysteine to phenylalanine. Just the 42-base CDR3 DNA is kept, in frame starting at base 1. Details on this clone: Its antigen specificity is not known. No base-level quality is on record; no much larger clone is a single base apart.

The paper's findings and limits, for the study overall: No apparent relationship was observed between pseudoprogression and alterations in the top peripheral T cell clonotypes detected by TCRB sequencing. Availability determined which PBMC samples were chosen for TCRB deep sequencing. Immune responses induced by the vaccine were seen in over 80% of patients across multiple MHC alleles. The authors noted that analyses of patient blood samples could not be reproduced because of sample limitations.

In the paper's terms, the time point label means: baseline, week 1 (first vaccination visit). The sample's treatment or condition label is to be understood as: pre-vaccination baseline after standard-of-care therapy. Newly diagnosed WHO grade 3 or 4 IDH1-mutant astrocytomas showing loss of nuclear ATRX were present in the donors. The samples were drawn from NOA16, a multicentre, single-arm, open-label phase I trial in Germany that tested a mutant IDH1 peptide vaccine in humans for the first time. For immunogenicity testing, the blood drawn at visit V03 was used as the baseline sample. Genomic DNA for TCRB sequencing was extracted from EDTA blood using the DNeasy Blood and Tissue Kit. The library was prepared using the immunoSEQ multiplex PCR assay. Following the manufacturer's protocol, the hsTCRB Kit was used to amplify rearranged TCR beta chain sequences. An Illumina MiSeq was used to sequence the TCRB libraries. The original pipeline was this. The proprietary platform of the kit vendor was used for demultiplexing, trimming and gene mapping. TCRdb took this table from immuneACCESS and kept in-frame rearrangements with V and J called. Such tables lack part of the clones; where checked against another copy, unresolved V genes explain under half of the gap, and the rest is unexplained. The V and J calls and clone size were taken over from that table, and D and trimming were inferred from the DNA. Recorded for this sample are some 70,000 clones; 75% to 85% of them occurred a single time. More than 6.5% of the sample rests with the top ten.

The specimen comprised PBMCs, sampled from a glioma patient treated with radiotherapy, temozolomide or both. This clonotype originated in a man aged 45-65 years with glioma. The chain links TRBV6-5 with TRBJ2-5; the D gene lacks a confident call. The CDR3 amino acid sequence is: CASSYSKGRETQYF. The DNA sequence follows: TGTGCCAGCAGTTACTCGAAGGGCCGGGAGACCCAGTACTTC.